The sequence of this TCR beta chain was determined in a study of cytomegalovirus exposure and HLA in healthy donors. General study results and limits: Specific recognition of CMV antigens was confirmed in vitro for a few chains (all CMV-associated). Most TCR sequences showed up rarely, but some public TCRs showed up in many donors.

Trimming took 2 bases from V and 2 from J; bases not matched to a gene: 2. Germline V gene lookup returns CDR1 SGDLS and CDR2 YYNGEE. The CDR3 extends over 14 amino acids. Of note for this clone: Its antigen is not identified.

An approximately 120-subject validation cohort, separate from the 666-subject first cohort, supplied the donors. The method was immunoSEQ multiplex PCR; TCRdb's version includes in-frame clones alone and lacks a portion of them. The profile shows roughly 150,000 clones, roughly nine tenths of them singletons. Sequences were obtained from PBMCs. The sequence derives from a woman aged 18-29 years in good health and CMV-seropositive. The chain joins TRBV9 to TRBJ2-5; TRBD1 matches 8 bases. This chain's CDR3 is CASSVDRGQETQYF. The CDR3 DNA is TGTGCCAGCAGCGTTGACAGGGGACAAGAGACCCAGTACTTC.